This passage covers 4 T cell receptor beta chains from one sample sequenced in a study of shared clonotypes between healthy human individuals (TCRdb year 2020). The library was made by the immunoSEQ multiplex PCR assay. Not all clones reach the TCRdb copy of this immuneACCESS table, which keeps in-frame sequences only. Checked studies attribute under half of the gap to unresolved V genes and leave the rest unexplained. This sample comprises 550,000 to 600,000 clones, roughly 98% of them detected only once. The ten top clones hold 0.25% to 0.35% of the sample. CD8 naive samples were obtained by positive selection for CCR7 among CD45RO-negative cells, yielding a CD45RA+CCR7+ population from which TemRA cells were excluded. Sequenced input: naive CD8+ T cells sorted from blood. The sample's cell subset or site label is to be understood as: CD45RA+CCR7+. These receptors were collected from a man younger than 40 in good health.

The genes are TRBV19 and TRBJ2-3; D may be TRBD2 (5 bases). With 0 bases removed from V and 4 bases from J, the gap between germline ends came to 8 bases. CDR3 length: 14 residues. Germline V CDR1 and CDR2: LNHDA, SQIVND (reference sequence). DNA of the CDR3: TGTGCCAGTAGTATAGAGAGGGCGGCAGATACGCAGTATTTT. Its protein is CASSIERAADTQYF. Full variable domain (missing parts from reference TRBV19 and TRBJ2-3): DGGITQSPKYLFRKEGQNVTLSCEQNLNHDAMYWYRQDPGQGLRLIYYSQIVNDFQKGDIAEGYSVSREKKESFPLTVTSAQKNPTAFYLCASSIERAADTQYFGPGTRLTVL.

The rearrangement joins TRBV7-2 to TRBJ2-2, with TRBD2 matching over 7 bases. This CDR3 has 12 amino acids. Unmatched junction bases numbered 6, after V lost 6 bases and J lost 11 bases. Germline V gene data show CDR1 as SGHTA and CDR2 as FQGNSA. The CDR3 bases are TGTGCCAGCAGGGCGACTAGCCGAGAGCTGTTTTTT. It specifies CASRATSRELFF.

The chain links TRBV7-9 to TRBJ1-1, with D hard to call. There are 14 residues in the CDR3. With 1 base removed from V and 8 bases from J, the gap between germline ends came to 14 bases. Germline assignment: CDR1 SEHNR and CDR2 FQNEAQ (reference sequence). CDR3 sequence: CASSLELHEIEAFF. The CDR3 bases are TGTGCCAGCAGCTTAGAGCTCCATGAGATAGAAGCTTTCTTT.

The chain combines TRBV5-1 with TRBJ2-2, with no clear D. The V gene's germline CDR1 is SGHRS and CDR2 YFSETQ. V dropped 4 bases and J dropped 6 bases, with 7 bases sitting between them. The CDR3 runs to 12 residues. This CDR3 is CASSMVAGELFF. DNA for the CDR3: TGCGCCAGCAGCATGGTAGCCGGGGAGCTGTTTTTT.